The clone carrying this TCR beta chain has just a few counts. These data come from a study of PD-1 blockade in mismatch repair-deficient tumors. TCRdb keeps only in-frame clones here, not all; method: immunoSEQ multiplex PCR. The repertoire holds more than 95,000 clones, more than 85% seen once, with 13% in the top ten. Sequences were derived from peripheral blood, sampled 44 weeks after starting pembrolizumab. The origin of this receptor is an adult with mismatch repair-deficient cancer.

As DNA, the CDR3 is TGTGCCAGCAGCTTAGTGGGTGCTACCGGGGAGCTGTTTTTT. Translated: CASSLVGATGELFF. V gene TRBV13 combines with J gene TRBJ2-2, with D unresolved. V gave up 1 base and J gave up 5 bases, with 8 bases separating them. CDR1 PRHDT and CDR2 FYEKMQ come from the germline V gene (reference sequence). The CDR3 runs 14 residues.